Presented here are 3 T cell receptor beta chains from one specimen sequenced in a study of OX40 agonist ivuxolimab in advanced cancers. Profiled with immunoSEQ multiplex PCR; TCRdb holds only in-frame clones, not every one. The sample contains 70,000 to 85,000 clones, 85% to 95% of which appear only once. Specimen: CD4+ or CD8+ T cells sorted from blood, collected in a trial of the OX40 agonist ivuxolimab. Every receptor here comes from an adult with an advanced solid tumor such as melanoma, head and neck, liver or kidney cancer.

The chain employs TRBV5-8 and TRBJ2-1, with 8 bases lining up with TRBD2. Germline V gives CDR1 SGHTS, CDR2 YDEGEE. V gave up 4 bases and J gave up 14 bases; unmatched junction bases: 17. There are 15 residues in the CDR3. The CDR3 coding sequence is TGTGCCAGCAGCCTCGGACTAGCTCCCAAACTACCGGAGTTCTTC. It yields the protein CASSLGLAPKLPEFF.

The rearrangement uses TRBV6-1 and TRBJ2-1, with TRBD1 matching 7 bases. Trimming removed 0 bases from V and 8 bases from J; junction bases left unmatched: 16. The CDR3 covers 18 residues. Germline V gene data show CDR1 as MNHNS and CDR2 as SASEGT. The CDR3 nucleotides read TGTGCCAGCAGTGAAGCCCTGGCAGGGGGTTACCCTCTGTATGAGCAGTTCTTC. Amino acids: CASSEALAGGYPLYEQFF.

The chain carries TRBV21-1 and TRBJ2-7; the table's TRBD2 call for D was not verified on the DNA. TRBV21-1 is designated a pseudogene. This CDR3 region has 17 residues. CDR3 residues: CASRPTASGKPAYEQYF. The CDR3 DNA sequence: TGTGCCAGCAGACCTACGGCTAGCGGGAAACCTGCCTACGAGCAGTACTTC.